One and the same sample provided the 5 T cell receptor beta chains below, sequenced in a study of blood T cells in healthy people across ages. The authors ran a second PCR of 7 to 11 cycles using a sample-barcoded 5' primer and a J-beta primer mix. In TCRdb, the 5' RACE reads were re-called with MiXCR into one record per CDR3 protein. Of about 1,500,000 distinct CDR3 sequences listed, roughly 45% are singletons. Input material: blood. The receptors stem from a woman younger than 30 in good health.

This chain uses TRBV12-3 or TRBV12-4 with TRBJ2-3, with a tentative D call TRBD1 (6 bases). CDR3 length equals 14 residues. V was cut by 7 bases and J by 2 bases, with 13 bases left in between. The CDR3 DNA reads TGTGCCAGCAAGGGGGTCTATATCACAGATACGCAGTATTTT. It yields the protein CASKGVYITDTQYF.

In this sample, this clonotype turned up a few times. The J gene is TRBJ1-2, the V gene TRBV20-1; D is unresolved. CDR3 length: 12 amino acids. Germline lookup yields CDR1 DFQATT and CDR2 SNEGSKA (reference sequence). Trimming removed 3 bases at V and 3 bases at J, with 8 bases between. DNA for the CDR3: TGCAGTGCTAGGGTAGATGACTATGGCTACACCTTC. Its protein is CSARVDDYGYTF.

This clonotype was seen a few times. The chain links TRBV28 to TRBJ2-3; 13 positions match TRBD2. This CDR3 has 16 amino acids. The germline V gene encodes CDR1 MDHEN and CDR2 SYDVKM. V trimming: 6 bases; J trimming: 2 bases; junction bases outside the gene matches: 5. DNA for the CDR3: TGTGCCAGCAGCCGGACTAGCGGGGGATTCACAGATACGCAGTATTTT. Its protein is CASSRTSGGFTDTQYF. The complete variable domain, with remaining parts taken from reference TRBV28 and TRBJ2-3, reads DVKVTQSSRYLVKRTGEKVFLECVQDMDHENMFWYRQDPGLGLRLIYFSYDVKMKEKGDIPEGYSVSREKKERFSLILESASTNQTSMYLCASSRTSGGFTDTQYFGPGTRLTVL.

The V gene is TRBV29-1, the J gene TRBJ1-1; D is ambiguous. The CDR3 spans 13 residues. V lost 0 bases and J 5 bases, leaving 10 bases between the germline ends. Per germline, CDR1 SQVTM and CDR2 ANQGSEA. The CDR3 sequence: CSVEDPLRTEAFF. CDR3 DNA sequence: TGCAGCGTTGAAGATCCTTTAAGAACTGAAGCTTTCTTT.

The chain uses TRBV9 and TRBJ1-4; D not resolved. Per germline, CDR1 SGDLS and CDR2 YYNGEE. Trimming removed 0 bases from V and 7 bases from J, with 7 bases in between. The CDR3 extends over 13 amino acids. The CDR3, as DNA: TGTGCCAGCAGCGTAGACGGCCGTGAAAAACTGTTTTTT. It encodes CASSVDGREKLFF.